Reported below is one T cell receptor beta chain. Authors' methods: Filtering differed, since immunoSEQ gave only junction sequences and no quality scores. The protocol was immunoSEQ multiplex PCR, while the TCRdb copy is restricted to in-frame clones and leaves out a portion. Clonal size and the V and J genes are those of that table, whereas D and trimming came from the DNA. This table has around 2,000,000 clones, roughly 91% appearing once. It was CD45RO-negative cells, positively selected for CCR7, that made up naive CD8 cells, with terminally differentiated effector memory CD45RA+ cells excluded. This sample stems from a study of shared clonotypes between healthy human individuals. Study summary: Two women and a few men aged 18 to 49 served as donors.

Germline CDR1 and CDR2: SEHNR and FQNEAQ (reference sequence). The V and J ends lost 5 bases and 6 bases respectively, with 12 bases between them. This CDR3 is 13 amino acids long. Sequenced sample: naive CD8+ T cells from PBMCs. The J gene is TRBJ2-3, the V gene TRBV7-9; D might be TRBD1 (5 bases). This TCR derives from a man aged 18 to 30 in good health. Some clones in this sample may be carry-over from other donors' samples. The CDR3: CASSTQGFDTQYF. CDR3 sequence (DNA): TGTGCCAGCAGCACCCAGGGCTTCGATACGCAGTATTTT.